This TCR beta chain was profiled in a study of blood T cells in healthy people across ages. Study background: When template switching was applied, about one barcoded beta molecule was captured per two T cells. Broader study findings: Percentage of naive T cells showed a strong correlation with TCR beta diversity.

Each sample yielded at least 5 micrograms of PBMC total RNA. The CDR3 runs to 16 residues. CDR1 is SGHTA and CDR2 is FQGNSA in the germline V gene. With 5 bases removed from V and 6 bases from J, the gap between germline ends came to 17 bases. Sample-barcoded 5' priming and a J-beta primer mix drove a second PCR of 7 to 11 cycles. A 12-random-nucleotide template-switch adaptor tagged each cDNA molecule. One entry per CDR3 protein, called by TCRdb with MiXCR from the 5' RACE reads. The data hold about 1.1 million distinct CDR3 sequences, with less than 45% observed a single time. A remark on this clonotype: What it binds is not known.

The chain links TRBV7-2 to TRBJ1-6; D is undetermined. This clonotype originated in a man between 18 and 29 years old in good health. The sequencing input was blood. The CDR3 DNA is TGTGCCAGCAGCCAGAGATCGGTCTTTTGTAATTCACCCCTCCACTTT. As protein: CASSQRSVFCNSPLHF.